The 21 T cell receptor beta chains below come from one sample, sequenced in a study of T cells in Graves' hyperthyroidism and ophthalmopathy. RNA transcripts provided the source from which TCR beta CDR3 regions were amplified. A set of HTBI primers served as the primers for a first-round RT-PCR of the TCR CDR3. Each CDR3 protein gets one entry after TCRdb re-called the multiplex PCR reads with MiXCR. The sample holds some 560,000 distinct CDR3 sequences; 14% are singletons and the top ten take roughly 13%. The sample comprised blood. These receptors all come from a woman in her thirties or forties with Graves' hyperthyroidism.

This clonotype was recorded many times. The chain couples TRBV12-3 or TRBV12-4 to TRBJ2-1; 7 bases match TRBD2. With V trimmed by 7 bases and J by 1 base, 7 bases remained unmatched. The CDR3 has 15 amino acids. CDR3 protein: CASIRSGGSYNEQFF. CDR3 DNA sequence: TGTGCCAGCATCCGATCGGGAGGTTCCTACAATGAGCAGTTCTTC.

Remarks on this clonotype: A much larger clone differs by one base, so this may be a read error. The chain employs TRBV5-6 and TRBJ2-7; 7 nucleotides agree with TRBD2. The CDR3 length is 16 residues. The germline V gene has CDR1 SGHDT and CDR2 YYEEEE. With 4 bases clipped from V and 3 bases from J, the junction kept 13 bases outside the gene matches. Written as DNA, the CDR3 is TGTGCCAGCAGCCCCAGAGCTAGCGGTAAATTCTACGAGCAGTACTTC. This codes for CASSPRASGKFYEQYF.

This clonotype was counted many times. The chain combines TRBV7-8 with TRBJ2-1, with 9 nucleotides matching TRBD1. Germline V lookup: CDR1 SGHVS, CDR2 FQNEAQ. The CDR3 is 14 amino acids. V dropped 5 bases and J dropped 10; count of bases not matched to a gene: 9. The CDR3 DNA is TGTGCCAGCAGCCAAGGGACAGGGTCACGGGAGCAGTTCTTC. This gives the protein CASSQGTGSREQFF. Full variable domain (missing parts from reference TRBV7-8 and TRBJ2-1): GAGVSQSPRYKVAKRGQDVALRCDPISGHVSLFWYQQALGQGPEFLTYFQNEAQLDKSGLPSDRFFAERPEGSVSTLKIQRTQQEDSAVYLCASSQGTGSREQFFGPGTRLTVL.

The chain carries TRBV13 and TRBJ2-1; a weak D match, TRBD2 (6 bases). CDR3 length equals 16 residues. V was cut by 6 bases and J by 4 bases, with 19 bases left in between. Germline lookup yields CDR1 PRHDT and CDR2 FYEKMQ (reference sequence). CDR3: CASRHTGTSIYNEQFF. In DNA form, the CDR3 reads TGTGCCAGCAGACATACCGGGACTTCTATATACAATGAGCAGTTCTTC.

In this sample, this clonotype turned up many times. The genes are TRBV11-2 and TRBJ2-7, with 11 bases that match TRBD1. Germline V gene sequence: CDR1 SGHAT, CDR2 FQNNGV. V shed 5 bases and J 2 bases; nucleotides not matched to a gene: 17. The CDR3 has 19 amino acids. The CDR3 DNA follows: TGTGCCAGCAGCCGGACAGGGGGCGCGACGACTAGCAGAACCTACGAGCAGTACTTC. It is translated as CASSRTGGATTSRTYEQYF.

The chain recombines TRBV9 with TRBJ1-6; possibly TRBD1 for D (6 bases). The CDR3 length is 16 residues. Germline V gene lookup returns CDR1 SGDLS and CDR2 YYNGEE. V was cut by 0 bases and J by 7 bases, with 14 bases left in between. The CDR3 coding sequence is TGTGCCAGCAGCGTAGGAGGGGGGACGGACAATTCACCCCTCCACTTT. Protein sequence: CASSVGGGTDNSPLHF. The full variable domain, its missing parts supplied by reference TRBV9 and TRBJ1-6, is DSGVTQTPKHLITATGQRVTLRCSPRSGDLSVYWYQQSLDQGLQFLIQYYNGEERAKGNILERFSAQQFPDLHSELNLSSLELGDSALYFCASSVGGGTDNSPLHFGNGTRLTVT.

About this clonotype: The final CDR3 position lacks the conserved phenylalanine or tryptophan, pointing to a likely read error. This chain joins TRBV18 and TRBJ1-3; 7 nucleotides match TRBD1. Trimming at V came to 0 bases and at J to 2 bases, leaving 7 bases not matched to a gene. Germline V gene lookup returns CDR1 KGHSH and CDR2 LQKENI. The CDR3 is 17 residues long. The CDR3 is CASSPPSGGVAGNTIYY. Written as DNA, the CDR3 is TGTGCCAGCTCACCACCGTCAGGGGGGGTTGCTGGAAACACCATATATTAT.

As regards this clonotype: This may arise from a read error, as a much more abundant clone is one base away. The chain is built from TRBV3-1 and TRBJ2-7; 10 nucleotides match TRBD2. CDR3 length: 17 amino acids. Germline CDR1 reads LGHDT; CDR2 reads YNNKEL (reference sequence). The CDR3 region has the DNA TGTGCCTGCAGCACACTCCAGGGAACTAGCGGGATTTACGAGCAGTACTTC. It is translated as CACSTLQGTSGIYEQYF.

The V gene is TRBV15, the J gene TRBJ1-4, with TRBD1 matching 9 bases. The V gene's germline CDR1 is LNHNV and CDR2 YYDKDF (reference sequence). With V trimmed by 5 bases and J by 0 bases, 4 bases remained unmatched. This CDR3 contains 16 residues. The chain's CDR3 is CATSFRQGATNEKLFF. The CDR3, as DNA: TGTGCCACCAGCTTCCGACAGGGGGCAACTAATGAAAAACTGTTTTTT.

J is TRBJ1-2 and V is TRBV6-5, with TRBD1 as a possible D gene (5 bases). Germline V lookup: CDR1 MNHEY, CDR2 SVGAGI. V lost 2 bases and J 8 bases, leaving 15 bases between the germline ends. This CDR3 is 14 amino acids long. CDR3 in DNA: TGTGCCAGCAGTTACGGACGGGGCACCCGGGGCTACACCTTC. This gives the protein CASSYGRGTRGYTF.

The chain employs TRBV4-2 and TRBJ2-7, with D perhaps matching TRBD1 (7 bases). The V end was cut by 4 bases, the J end by 6 bases, with 19 bases between. The CDR3 consists of 15 residues. Germline CDR1 LGHNA, CDR2 YNFKEQ. The CDR3 sequence is CASSRQGGGALEQYF. The CDR3 bases are TGTGCCAGCAGCCGCCAGGGGGGCGGAGCTCTCGAGCAGTACTTC.

The genes are TRBV12-3 or TRBV12-4 and TRBJ1-5, with unresolved D. The CDR3 runs to 13 residues. Trimming cost V 1 base and J 6 bases, with 7 bases left between them. DNA of the CDR3: TGTGCCAGCAGTTTAGGAGGGTTTCAGCCCCAGCATTTT. Its protein product is CASSLGGFQPQHF.

Only a few counts were recorded for this clonotype. The CDR3 region is CASSSGPISSDTQYF. The CDR3 DNA reads TGTGCCAGCAGCTCGGGTCCCATAAGCTCAGATACGCAGTATTTT. The chain recombines TRBV13 with TRBJ2-3; D gene ambiguous. V lost 4 bases to trimming and J lost 4 bases, with 15 bases between them. Germline assignment: CDR1 PRHDT and CDR2 FYEKMQ (reference sequence). This CDR3 spans 15 amino acids.

V usage is TRBV30 and J usage is TRBJ2-1; no clear D. The germline V and J ends were trimmed by 4 bases and 4 bases, with 5 bases remaining between them. CDR1 GTSNPN and CDR2 SVGIG come from the germline V gene (reference sequence). CDR3 length: 11 residues. In DNA form, the CDR3 reads TGTGCCTGGAAACATTACAATGAGCAGTTCTTC. It is translated as CAWKHYNEQFF.

The rearrangement joins TRBV5-1 to TRBJ2-2; 7 nucleotides match TRBD1. The CDR3 is 16 amino acids. The V gene end was trimmed by 4 bases and the J gene end by 0 bases; junction bases not matched to a gene: 6. Germline V gene sequence: CDR1 SGHRS, CDR2 YFSETQ. The CDR3 reads CASSPKTGTNTGELFF. The CDR3 coding sequence is TGCGCCAGCAGCCCCAAGACAGGGACGAACACCGGGGAGCTGTTTTTT.

This clonotype has a handful of counts. A much larger clone lies a single base off, so this may be a read error. V usage is TRBV20-1 and J usage is TRBJ2-5; 7 nucleotides agree with TRBD1. The CDR3 totals 14 residues. Germline CDR1 is DFQATT and CDR2 is SNEGSKA (reference sequence). The CDR3 nucleotides read TGCAGTGCTAGGACCGGGACAGTACAAGCGACCCAGTACTTC. Translation gives CSARTGTVQATQYF.

This clonotype was recorded a few times. This chain connects TRBV24-1 to TRBJ2-5; TRBD2 matches at 8 bases. Germline loops: CDR1 KGHDR, CDR2 SFDVKD. V gave up 4 bases and J gave up 4 bases; unmatched junction bases: 7. This CDR3 is 15 amino acids long. The CDR3 sequence: CATSEWAGGRETQYF. CDR3 coding DNA: TGTGCCACCAGTGAATGGGCGGGAGGCCGAGAGACCCAGTACTTC.

At least ten counts were recorded for this clonotype. The chain has TRBV11-3 and TRBJ2-5; TRBD2 matches at 10 bases. The CDR3 is 18 residues long. CDR1 and CDR2 from the germline V gene are SGHNT and YENEEA. Trimming removed 5 bases from V and 5 bases from J; junction bases left unmatched: 17. CDR3 coding DNA: TGTGCCAGCAGCACCGCCGGGACTAGCGATCCCTGGGGGGAGACCCAGTACTTC. This codes for CASSTAGTSDPWGETQYF.

Notes on this clonotype: Being one base from a much bigger clone, this may be a read error. V and J are TRBV19 and TRBJ1-2, with no clear D. This CDR3 is built from 14 residues. V shed 8 bases and J shed 6 bases, with 19 bases lying between them. In germline, CDR1 is LNHDA, CDR2 SQIVND (reference sequence). CDR3 region: CASQAEAAWDGYTF. CDR3 coding DNA: TGTGCCAGTCAGGCGGAGGCCGCTTGGGATGGCTACACCTTC.

This clonotype has ten or more counts. This chain joins TRBV20-1 and TRBJ1-1; D might be TRBD1 (6 bases). V was clipped by 0 bases and J by 6 bases, with 20 bases between them. The CDR3 extends over 16 amino acids. In germline, CDR1 is DFQATT, CDR2 SNEGSKA (reference sequence). The CDR3 region is CSARDILEARGSEAFF. The CDR3 DNA sequence: TGCAGTGCTAGAGATATTCTAGAGGCCAGGGGTTCTGAAGCTTTCTTT.

This clonotype was found a few times. This sequence joins TRBV19 and TRBJ1-2, with a tentative D call TRBD1 (5 bases). Germline assignment: CDR1 LNHDA and CDR2 SQIVND (reference sequence). The V and J ends lost 5 bases and 4 bases respectively, with 14 bases between them. This CDR3 is built from 14 residues. CDR3 in amino acids: CASSLQALSYGYTF. For the CDR3, the DNA is TGTGCCAGTAGTCTACAGGCCCTTAGCTATGGCTACACCTTC.